These 20 T cell receptor beta chains came from one sample sequenced in a study of cytomegalovirus exposure and HLA in healthy donors. PCR was performed using 60 Vbeta and 13 Jbeta primers. Data came from immunoSEQ multiplex PCR; TCRdb stores just in-frame clones and leaves some out. This sample yields some 77,000 clones, of which 80% are seen a single time; around 23% belongs to the top ten. Input material: PBMCs. The source is a woman between 45 and 60 years old in good health and CMV-seropositive.

The genes are TRBV5-1 and TRBJ1-5, with 7 bases that match TRBD1. The ends lost 4 bases at V and 7 bases at J; junction bases unmatched: 8. Germline CDR1 is SGHRS and CDR2 is YFSETQ. There are 14 residues in the CDR3. CDR3 nucleotides: TGCGCCAGCAGCCCAGGGACAGAGGCACAGCCCCAGCATTTT. Protein: CASSPGTEAQPQHF.

This clone came up a few times. The CDR3 DNA reads as TGCGCCAGCAGCCAGGGGAGTGGTGACTATGGCTACACCTTC. Its translation is CASSQGSGDYGYTF. V usage is TRBV10-2 and J usage is TRBJ1-2; maybe TRBD1 (6 bases). The CDR3 extends over 14 amino acids. The V and J ends lost 6 bases and 3 bases respectively, with 14 bases between them. Germline V lookup: CDR1 WSHSY, CDR2 SAAADI.

The V and J genes are TRBV19 and TRBJ2-1, with 7 nucleotides matching TRBD1. The CDR3 covers 14 residues. After removal of 6 bases from V and 7 bases from J, the junction contained 9 bases not matched to a gene. CDR1 and CDR2 (germline): LNHDA, SQIVND (reference sequence). The CDR3, as DNA: TGTGCCAGTAGACCGACAGGGTTTGGGAATGAGCAGTTCTTC. This codes for CASRPTGFGNEQFF.

In the case of this clone: At one end the junction does not follow the germline gene, possibly because of a read error. The chain joins TRBV5-1 to TRBJ2-7, with D possibly TRBD2 on 6 matching bases. This CDR3 region has 13 residues. Germline V lookup: CDR1 SGHRS, CDR2 YFSETQ. CDR3 coding DNA: TGCACCAGCAGCCCCAGACTAGAATCCGAGCAGTACTTC. It is translated as CTSSPRLESEQYF.

The chain is built from TRBV4-1 and TRBJ1-3; no clear D. This CDR3 is 15 amino acids long. Germline V gene sequence: CDR1 MGHRA, CDR2 YSYEKL. The V gene lost 4 bases and the J gene lost 0 bases, with 10 bases spanning the gap. CDR3 sequence reads: CASSPWRSSGNTIYF. The CDR3 DNA sequence: TGCGCCAGCAGCCCGTGGAGGAGCTCTGGAAACACCATATATTTT.

This chain uses TRBV2 with TRBJ1-1, with D maybe TRBD1 (6 bases). The V end lost 7 bases, the J end lost 2 bases, and 14 bases lay between the germline ends. The CDR3 is 14 residues long. Per germline, CDR1 SNHLY and CDR2 FYNNEI. CDR3 loop: CASTGAGDNTEAFF. CDR3 DNA: TGTGCCAGCACGGGGGCGGGAGATAACACTGAAGCTTTCTTT.

V gene TRBV7-3 combines with J gene TRBJ2-1, with a weak D call TRBD2 (6 bases). Germline loops: CDR1 SGHTA, CDR2 FQGTGA. CDR3 length: 16 amino acids. The germline V and J ends were trimmed by 1 base and 0 bases, with 10 bases remaining between them. CDR3 amino acids: CASSLKRASSYNEQFF. The CDR3 DNA follows: TGTGCCAGCAGCTTAAAGCGGGCCAGCTCCTACAATGAGCAGTTCTTC.

V gene TRBV19 combines with J gene TRBJ1-6; no clear D gene. V lost 6 bases to trimming and J lost 8 bases, with 17 bases between them. Looked up from germline, CDR1 is LNHDA and CDR2 is SQIVND (reference sequence). The length of the CDR3 is 15 residues. For the CDR3, the DNA is TGTGCCAGTAGCAGCCCCCGAGGGCCTTATTCACCCCTCCACTTT. Protein product: CASSSPRGPYSPLHF.

This chain joins TRBV2 and TRBJ1-3; 7 positions agree with TRBD1. Germline trimming cut 5 bases from V and 0 bases from J; bases unmatched to any gene: 4. Looked up from germline, CDR1 is SNHLY and CDR2 is FYNNEI. The CDR3 runs 15 residues. The CDR3 reads CASSWDRHSGNTIYF. The CDR3 nucleotides are TGTGCCAGCAGTTGGGACAGACACTCTGGAAACACCATATATTTT.

J is TRBJ2-1 and V is TRBV6-5; 10 nucleotides line up with TRBD2. V was pared by 6 bases and J by 6 bases, with 2 bases of the junction left unmatched. This CDR3 region has 13 residues. The germline gives CDR1 MNHEY, CDR2 SVGAGI. The CDR3 is CASSRTSGNEQFF. Here the CDR3 DNA reads TGTGCCAGCAGCCGGACTAGCGGCAATGAGCAGTTCTTC.

This clone was counted a few times. V is TRBV5-1 and J is TRBJ2-3, with D perhaps TRBD2 (6 bases). Trimming removed 4 bases at V and 4 bases at J, with 16 bases between. The CDR3 extends over 15 amino acids. Germline V gene sequence: CDR1 SGHRS, CDR2 YFSETQ. The CDR3 here is CASSQGLQPPDTQYF. CDR3 in DNA: TGCGCCAGCAGCCAGGGACTCCAACCCCCAGATACGCAGTATTTT.

The CDR3 nucleotides are TGTGCCAGCAGCTTTTGGACAGAAGAGCAGTTCTTC. It codes for CASSFWTEEQFF. The J gene is TRBJ2-1, the V gene TRBV5-4; possibly TRBD1 for D (6 bases). The CDR3 covers 12 residues. Germline CDR1 reads SGHNT; CDR2 reads YYREEE (reference sequence). Trimming took 2 bases from V and 10 from J, leaving 10 bases between them.

The chain links TRBV23-1 to TRBJ2-1; D gene ambiguous. TRBV23-1 counts as an open reading frame of uncertain function. CDR3 size: 12 residues. Trimming cost V 10 bases and J 6 bases, with 13 bases left between them. The CDR3 DNA follows: TGCGCCATCCTTAACTCCGGCAATGAGCAGTTCTTC. It translates to CAILNSGNEQFF.

V is TRBV12-5 and J is TRBJ1-3; 7 bases are a match to TRBD1. V was pared by 6 bases and J by 2 bases, with 4 bases of the junction left unmatched. This CDR3 contains 14 residues. The germline V gene has CDR1 LGHNT and CDR2 FRNRAP. The CDR3 loop reads CASGATGTGNTIYF. The CDR3 DNA reads TGTGCTAGTGGCGCGACAGGGACTGGAAACACCATATATTTT. The complete variable domain, with remaining parts taken from reference TRBV12-5 and TRBJ1-3, reads DARVTQTPRHKVTEMGQEVTMRCQPILGHNTVFWYRQTMMQGLELLAYFRNRAPLDDSGMPKDRFSAEMPDATLATLKIQPSEPRDSAVYFCASGATGTGNTIYFGEGSWLTVV.

This clone was seen just once. This CDR3 reads CASSLSGSSYNEQFF. The CDR3 region has the DNA TGCGCCAGCAGCCTCTCCGGGAGCTCCTACAATGAGCAGTTCTTC. The V and J genes are TRBV4-1 and TRBJ2-1; weak D call: TRBD2 (6 bases). Germline CDR1 is MGHRA and CDR2 is YSYEKL. Deletions cut 4 bases from V and 0 bases from J, with 10 bases between. This CDR3 region has 15 residues.

J is TRBJ2-1 and V is TRBV7-8; tentatively, D is TRBD2 (6 bases). This CDR3 comprises 17 residues. Germline CDR1 and CDR2: SGHVS and FQNEAQ. Trimming took 5 bases from V and 12 from J, leaving 29 bases between them. CDR3 DNA: TGTGCCAGCAGCCCCTACCGGACTAATAGGGCTGCGACGTTGCAGTTCTTC. It yields the protein CASSPYRTNRAATLQFF. Variable domain in full (rest from reference TRBV7-8 and TRBJ2-1): GAGVSQSPRYKVAKRGQDVALRCDPISGHVSLFWYQQALGQGPEFLTYFQNEAQLDKSGLPSDRFFAERPEGSVSTLKIQRTQQEDSAVYLCASSPYRTNRAATLQFFGPGTRLTVL.

V usage is TRBV5-5 and J usage is TRBJ2-1; D uncertain. This CDR3 has 16 amino acids. CDR1 SGHKS and CDR2 YYEKEE come from the germline V gene (reference sequence). Trimming stripped 1 base from V and 2 bases from J, with 13 bases between. CDR3 nucleotides: TGTGCCAGCAGCTTGAGGTCTGTCGGAGCCTACAATGAGCAGTTCTTC. This sequence encodes CASSLRSVGAYNEQFF.

The chain combines TRBV27 with TRBJ2-3; 8 positions agree with TRBD2. Trimming removed 3 bases from V and 2 bases from J; junction bases left unmatched: 4. The CDR3 runs to 15 residues. The V gene's germline CDR1 is MNHEY and CDR2 SMNVEV (reference sequence). CDR3 nucleotide sequence: TGTGCCAGCAGTTTCCCTAGCGGGTCCACAGATACGCAGTATTTT. It yields the protein CASSFPSGSTDTQYF.

The V call is TRBV6-5, the J call TRBJ1-2; TRBD1 aligns across 9 bases. CDR1 is MNHEY and CDR2 is SVGAGI in the germline V gene. V trimming: 8 bases; J trimming: 4 bases; junction bases outside the gene matches: 11. The CDR3 is 15 amino acids. As DNA, the CDR3 is TGTGCCAGCCGCCGGGACAGGGATGTGAGCTATGGCTACACCTTC. Translating gives CASRRDRDVSYGYTF.

The V and J genes are TRBV18 and TRBJ2-7; no definite D call. Germline V gene lookup returns CDR1 KGHSH and CDR2 LQKENI. The CDR3 runs 13 residues. With 5 bases removed from V and 7 bases from J, the gap between germline ends came to 15 bases. The CDR3 here is CASSEKVPGEQYF. The CDR3 DNA reads as TGTGCCAGCTCAGAGAAGGTCCCCGGGGAGCAGTACTTC.